This T cell receptor (beta chain) was obtained from a study of CD8+CD57+ T cells in acquired aplastic anemia. The wider study: 3 to 3.5 ug was the average amount of DNA from sorted CD4+ and CD8+ cells.

General observations from the study: A significant difference in CD8+ Simpson's diversity between patients and controls was not found. Between patients and controls, about 30 CD8+ CDR3 sequences were found in common.

With respect to this clonotype: Its specificity is unknown.

CD8+CD57+ cell expansion had been shown by flow cytometry in patients chosen for sequencing. Every one of the patients had aplastic anemia (severe, acquired). Genomic DNA constituted the template upon which TCR beta VDJ and CDR3 profiling was performed. Each CDR3 protein is one row after TCRdb ran MiXCR on the reads. The sample holds roughly 220,000 distinct CDR3 sequences, over 55% seen once. Trimming pared 4 bases from V and 6 bases from J, leaving 13 bases between. CDR3 length equals 13 residues. From germline, CDR1 is MNHEY and CDR2 SVGAGI. The V and J genes are TRBV6-5 and TRBJ2-7, with D maybe TRBD2 (5 bases). The sample was sorted CD4+, CD8+, or CD8+CD57+ T cells (not recorded which) from PBMCs. The TCR sequence derives from a human donor with aplastic anemia. The CDR3 nucleotides are TGTGCCAGCAGTTGGCTGCGAGGGAGCGAGCAGTACTTC. This sequence encodes CASSWLRGSEQYF.